The clone carrying this T cell receptor beta chain showed up just a few times. Its matching antigen is unknown. Library input was about 2.2 micrograms of DNA from cryopreserved PBMCs. Data came from immunoSEQ multiplex PCR; TCRdb stores just in-frame clones and leaves some out. The sample yields just over 200,000 clones, approximately 70% seen once. These data originate in a study of cytotoxic CD8 clonotypes in ibrutinib-treated CLL. The overall study: Response samples were taken after a median around eleven months of treatment, range 6 to 36. The study, taken as a whole, reports: Before falling back toward baseline at progression, clonality had risen at the time of ibrutinib response.

Trimming cost V 4 bases and J 0 bases, with 9 bases left between them. The CDR3 contains 15 residues. Germline-derived CDR1 and CDR2 are LNHDA and SQIVND (reference sequence). Source: PBMCs, taken after 12 months of ibrutinib treatment. This receptor was taken from a human donor with chronic lymphocytic leukemia. The chain couples TRBV19 to TRBJ2-2; D gene uncertain. CDR3 DNA: TGTGCCAGTAGTACATCCATTGCGAACACCGGGGAGCTGTTTTTT. This sequence encodes CASSTSIANTGELFF.